This paragraph reports one T cell receptor (beta chain). Its antigen is as yet unknown. This entry comes from a study of T cells after yellow fever vaccination. Findings and caveats of the study: Highly abundant clonotypes carried over from the bulk population could end up in FACS-sorted repertoires as contaminants. A faster peak, day 5 versus 15, was reached by the weaker secondary response. Post-booster reappearance was seen for most primary-vaccination clones (nearly 97% CD4, roughly 91% CD8).

J gave up 6 bases and V 5 bases, and 3 bases lay outside the gene matches. Germline V lookup: CDR1 DFQATT, CDR2 SNEGSKA (reference sequence). The CDR3 has 11 amino acids. They built TCR cDNA with 5'RACE template switching, a step that put in a universal primer site and UMIs. MiXCR, run by TCRdb on the 5' RACE reads, gives a single entry per CDR3 protein. The sample lists 500,000 to 650,000 distinct CDR3 sequences; less than 20% were seen once. The chain uses TRBV20-1 and TRBJ1-1, with 7 nucleotides matching TRBD1. The clonotype originates from a young man who received the YFV17D yellow fever vaccine. The sequencing here drew on PBMCs, taken 5 days after the first yellow fever vaccination. The CDR3 sequence is CSALTGPEAFF. The CDR3 DNA is TGCAGTGCTTTGACAGGGCCTGAAGCTTTCTTT.